Below are 10 T cell receptor beta chains sequenced from a single sample in a study of cytomegalovirus exposure and HLA in healthy donors (TCRdb year 2017). Library preparation was by the immunoSEQ multiplex PCR assay. For the multiplex PCR, a mixture combining 60 forward primers for TCR Vbeta segments and 13 reverse primers for TCR Jbeta segments was used. In its TCRdb copy, this immuneACCESS table keeps in-frame sequences only and misses some clones. Where compared with another copy, unresolved V genes explain less than half of these, and the others have no known cause. This sample is represented by some 120,000 clones; 8% to 10% of them were singletons. Of the sample, less than 4% falls within the top ten clones. Sequencing was performed on PBMCs. All receptors come from a man in his thirties or forties in good health and CMV-seronegative.

The chain combines TRBV19 with TRBJ1-1; D might be TRBD1 (5 bases). The V end lost 7 bases, the J end lost 2 bases, and 11 bases lay between the germline ends. This CDR3 has 13 amino acids. The germline gives CDR1 LNHDA, CDR2 SQIVND (reference sequence). Here the CDR3 DNA reads TGTGCCAGTACCTGGACACTAAACACTGAAGCTTTCTTT. It codes for CASTWTLNTEAFF.

This clone turned up a few times. The rearrangement links TRBV18 to TRBJ1-5; TRBD1 agrees at 9 bases. The V and J ends lost 8 bases and 4 bases, in that order; junction bases with no gene match: 3. CDR3 length: 13 amino acids. Germline V gene sequence: CDR1 KGHSH, CDR2 LQKENI. The CDR3 protein is CASQGQGNQPQHF. CDR3 DNA sequence: TGTGCCAGCCAGGGACAGGGTAATCAGCCCCAGCATTTT. The complete variable domain, with remaining parts taken from reference TRBV18 and TRBJ1-5, reads NAGVMQNPRHLVRRRGQEARLRCSPMKGHSHVYWYRQLPEEGLKFMVYLQKENIIDESGMPKERFSAEFPKEGPSILRIQQVVRGDSAAYFCASQGQGNQPQHFGDGTRLSIL.

This clone was seen only a few times. This chain uses TRBV7-2 with TRBJ1-2; 8 bases fit TRBD1. V was pared by 4 bases and J by 6 bases, with 10 bases of the junction left unmatched. This CDR3 contains 15 residues. Germline V gene sequence: CDR1 SGHTA, CDR2 FQGNSA. The CDR3 loop is CASSSGQGPFHGYTF. The CDR3 coding sequence is TGTGCCAGCAGCTCCGGACAGGGACCTTTTCATGGCTACACCTTC.

This clone has only one observation. The rearrangement links TRBV6-4 to TRBJ2-3, with D perhaps matching TRBD2 (6 bases). Trimming cost V 9 bases and J 6 bases, with 13 bases left between them. There are 12 residues in the CDR3. CDR1 and CDR2 (germline): MRHNA, SNTAGT. CDR3 DNA: TGTGCCAGGCTAGGCGGGAAGGATACGCAGTATTTT. Its protein is CARLGGKDTQYF.

This clone appeared a few times. The chain links TRBV7-2 to TRBJ2-1, with D unclear. Germline CDR1 reads SGHTA; CDR2 reads FQGNSA. The length of the CDR3 is 14 residues. The V gene lost 5 bases and the J gene lost 2 bases, with 10 bases spanning the gap. Here the CDR3 reads CASSELPAYNEQFF. The DNA of the CDR3 is TGTGCCAGCAGCGAGCTCCCGGCCTACAATGAGCAGTTCTTC.

This chain links TRBV7-9 with TRBJ2-7; possibly TRBD2 for D (6 bases). The CDR3 covers 17 residues. Trimming cost V 4 bases and J 3 bases, with 22 bases left between them. From germline, CDR1 is SEHNR and CDR2 FQNEAQ (reference sequence). The CDR3 nucleotides are TGTGCCAGCAGCTCAAGTGGGCGATCCGGAGGGCACTACGAGCAGTACTTC. Amino acid sequence: CASSSSGRSGGHYEQYF.

The chain carries TRBV11-2 and TRBJ2-7; unclear D gene. This CDR3 spans 15 amino acids. Trimming shortened V by 5 bases and J by 1 base, and 15 bases separated the two germline ends. Germline CDR1 reads SGHAT; CDR2 reads FQNNGV. The CDR3: CASSPLFGTSYEQYF. Written as DNA, the CDR3 is TGTGCCAGCAGCCCCCTTTTTGGCACGTCCTACGAGCAGTACTTC.

This clone turned up a few times. The rearrangement links TRBV10-3 to TRBJ2-7, with D tentatively TRBD1 (6 bases). The CDR3 is 13 residues long. With 11 bases removed from V and 2 bases from J, the gap between germline ends came to 16 bases. From germline, CDR1 is ENHRY and CDR2 SYGVKD. The CDR3 is CAVSTGRTYEQYF. DNA of the CDR3: TGTGCCGTCTCGACAGGCCGAACCTACGAGCAGTACTTC.

This clone was found a few times. This chain connects TRBV11-2 to TRBJ2-1; D perhaps matches TRBD2 (5 bases). V lost 5 bases and J 9 bases, leaving 11 bases between the germline ends. CDR1 and CDR2 (germline): SGHAT, FQNNGV. CDR3 length: 12 residues. The CDR3 DNA reads as TGTGCCAGCAGCCTCACTAGTAGTGAGCAGTTCTTC. Its translation: CASSLTSSEQFF. The variable domain in full, completed from reference TRBV11-2 and TRBJ2-1, reads EAGVAQSPRYKIIEKRQSVAFWCNPISGHATLYWYQQILGQGPKLLIQFQNNGVVDDSQLPKDRFSAERLKGVDSTLKIQPAKLEDSAVYLCASSLTSSEQFFGPGTRLTVL.

The rearrangement uses TRBV11-3 and TRBJ2-5; D possibly corresponds to TRBD1 (6 bases). Trimming cost V 5 bases and J 1 base, with 14 bases left between them. This CDR3 has 15 residues. Germline values: CDR1 SGHNT, CDR2 YENEEA. The DNA of the CDR3 is TGTGCCAGCAGCCAGGGGTTAGGTCGCCAAGAGACCCAGTACTTC. Amino acids: CASSQGLGRQETQYF. Supplemented by reference TRBV11-3 and TRBJ2-5, the full variable domain reads EAGVVQSPRYKIIEKKQPVAFWCNPISGHNTLYWYLQNLGQGPELLIRYENEEAVDDSQLPKDRFSAERLKGVDSTLKIQPAELGDSAVYLCASSQGLGRQETQYFGPGTRLLVL.